The T cell receptor (beta chain) under discussion was sequenced for a study of blood T cell repertoires in COVID-19. As for the study in general: Sites across the United States, Italy and Spain contributed samples from acute and convalescent COVID-19.

This table comes from immunoSEQ multiplex PCR, and its TCRdb copy is limited to in-frame clones, with some not included. Here the sample spans approximately 260,000 clones, over 65% being singletons. V lost 6 bases to trimming and J lost 5 bases; unmatched junction nucleotides: 11. This CDR3 comprises 14 residues. Germline V CDR1 and CDR2: SQVTM, ANQGSEA. This sequence joins TRBV29-1 and TRBJ2-7, with 9 bases matching TRBD1. Sequencing was done on a sample of peripheral blood. This clonotype originated in a man aged 55 to 69 who had recovered from COVID-19. CDR3: CSVPRGTGIHEQYF. The CDR3 DNA reads as TGCAGCGTGCCCCGGGGGACAGGGATCCACGAGCAGTACTTC.